Below, 24 T cell receptor beta chains from the same sample are listed, as sequenced in a study of CD8 T cells in Susac syndrome. The RNA, roughly 0.45 to 1 ug, was put through reverse transcription using random hexamers. One entry per CDR3 protein, called by TCRdb with MiXCR from the immunoSEQ multiplex PCR reads. Here the sample spans about 180,000 distinct CDR3 sequences, 94% being singletons. Specimen: CD4+ T cells from PBMCs. The receptors originated from a human donor with Susac syndrome.

The J gene is TRBJ1-2, the V gene TRBV7-8; no definite D call. Germline V CDR1 and CDR2: SGHVS, FQNEAQ. The CDR3 has 14 residues. Trimming cost V 4 bases and J 4 bases, with 13 bases left between them. CDR3 coding DNA: TGTGCCAGCAGCTCAACAACGAGTTTCTATGGCTACACCTTC. Its translation is CASSSTTSFYGYTF.

V and J are TRBV19 and TRBJ1-2; weak D call: TRBD1 (6 bases). The germline V gene has CDR1 LNHDA and CDR2 SQIVND (reference sequence). This CDR3 has 14 amino acids. V lost 9 bases and J lost 0, with 14 bases in between. CDR3 region: CARSTWTANYGYTF. The CDR3 coding sequence is TGTGCCAGAAGCACGTGGACAGCTAACTATGGCTACACCTTC.

The chain carries TRBV20-1 and TRBJ1-1; 7 bases fit TRBD1. The ends lost 1 base at V and 4 bases at J; junction bases unmatched: 12. The CDR3 sequence is 16 residues long. The germline V gene has CDR1 DFQATT and CDR2 SNEGSKA (reference sequence). The CDR3: CSARVVNRGSGTEAFF. CDR3 DNA sequence: TGCAGTGCTAGAGTCGTTAACAGGGGAAGTGGCACTGAAGCTTTCTTT.

CDR3 protein: CASSLASHKNTEAFF. In nucleotides, the CDR3 is TGTGCCAGCAGCTTAGCCTCACACAAGAACACTGAAGCTTTCTTT. The genes are TRBV7-2 and TRBJ1-1; D uncertain. V lost 0 bases to trimming and J lost 1 base, with 9 bases between them. The CDR3 is made up of 15 amino acids. Germline V CDR1 and CDR2: SGHTA, FQGNSA.

Written as DNA, the CDR3 is TGTGCCAGCAGCAGACAGAACACTGAAGCTTTCTTT. It yields the protein CASSRQNTEAFF. The chain uses TRBV6-5 and TRBJ1-1; D is uncertain. The CDR3 runs 12 residues. V gave up 6 bases and J gave up 1 base, with 6 bases separating them. The germline gives CDR1 MNHEY, CDR2 SVGAGI.

The V and J genes are TRBV20-1 and TRBJ2-7, with 14 bases that match TRBD2. V shed 0 bases and J 6 bases; nucleotides not matched to a gene: 4. The CDR3 has 15 residues. CDR1 is DFQATT and CDR2 is SNEGSKA in the germline V gene (reference sequence). CDR3 sequence reads: CSARDGTSGGSEQYF. In DNA form, the CDR3 reads TGCAGTGCTAGAGATGGGACTAGCGGGGGATCCGAGCAGTACTTC.

V usage is TRBV29-1 and J usage is TRBJ2-7; maybe TRBD2 (6 bases). The V and J ends lost 5 bases and 7 bases respectively, with 12 bases between them. The CDR3 is made up of 11 amino acids. Germline V gene data show CDR1 as SQVTM and CDR2 as ANQGSEA. This chain's CDR3 is CSVSGLGEQYF. The CDR3, as DNA: TGCAGCGTTTCGGGACTCGGGGAGCAGTACTTC.

The J gene is TRBJ1-5, the V gene TRBV16, with D uncertain. Trimming left V 0 bases short and J 0 bases short, with 15 bases between. The CDR3 is made up of 18 amino acids. Germline CDR1 is KGHSY and CDR2 is FQNENV. The CDR3 coding sequence is TGTGCCAGCAGCCAATCACCCGGGCTATCGAATAGCAATCAGCCCCAGCATTTT. The encoded protein is CASSQSPGLSNSNQPQHF.

V gene TRBV30 combines with J gene TRBJ1-2; D is possibly TRBD1 (6 bases). Deletions cut 1 base from V and 7 bases from J, with 7 bases between. This CDR3 contains 11 residues. Germline V CDR1 and CDR2: GTSNPN, SVGIG (reference sequence). The DNA for the CDR3 is TGTGCCTGGAGTGACAGGGCTGGCTACACCTTC. As protein: CAWSDRAGYTF.

V and J are TRBV9 and TRBJ1-4; no reliable D call. Trimming shortened V by 1 base and J by 3 bases, and 10 bases separated the two germline ends. CDR1 SGDLS and CDR2 YYNGEE come from the germline V gene. CDR3 length: 15 amino acids. In nucleotides, the CDR3 is TGTGCCAGCAGCGTAAGTCCGGGTCCTAATGAAAAACTGTTTTTT. Its protein is CASSVSPGPNEKLFF. Full variable domain (rest looked up from reference TRBV9 and TRBJ1-4): DSGVTQTPKHLITATGQRVTLRCSPRSGDLSVYWYQQSLDQGLQFLIQYYNGEERAKGNILERFSAQQFPDLHSELNLSSLELGDSALYFCASSVSPGPNEKLFFGSGTQLSVL.

The V call is TRBV7-9, the J call TRBJ2-7; TRBD1 or TRBD2 may be the D gene (6 bases each). Between the trimmed V and J ends, which lost 10 bases and 3 bases, there was a span of 16 bases. The CDR3 has 13 amino acids. CDR1 and CDR2 from the germline V gene are SEHNR and FQNEAQ (reference sequence). The CDR3 bases are TGTGCCACTATTGGAGGGGACAACTACGAGCAGTACTTC. This encodes CATIGGDNYEQYF.

The chain links TRBV3-1 to TRBJ1-4, with D uncertain. CDR1 LGHDT and CDR2 YNNKEL come from the germline V gene (reference sequence). The CDR3 is 14 amino acids. Trimming removed 4 bases from V and 0 bases from J, with 6 bases in between. CDR3 loop: CASSPQTTNEKLFF. Written as DNA, the CDR3 is TGTGCCAGCAGCCCTCAAACAACTAATGAAAAACTGTTTTTT.

This clonotype was counted between two and nine times. This chain connects TRBV7-2 to TRBJ2-4; D remains ambiguous. Trimming stripped 5 bases from V and 9 bases from J, with 14 bases between. The CDR3 is 13 amino acids. The germline V gene has CDR1 SGHTA and CDR2 FQGNSA. CDR3 coding DNA: TGTGCCAGCAGCCCTCGCCGCGAGAGCATTCAGTACTTC. It specifies CASSPRRESIQYF.

This sequence joins TRBV29-1 and TRBJ2-3; D not resolved. Germline CDR1 SQVTM, CDR2 ANQGSEA. The V end lost 0 bases, the J end lost 9 bases, and 10 bases lay between the germline ends. The CDR3 consists of 12 residues. DNA for the CDR3: TGCAGCGTTGAAGATCAGTATATCACGCAGTATTTT. As protein: CSVEDQYITQYF.

The V gene is TRBV29-1, the J gene TRBJ1-1; D perhaps matches TRBD1 (5 bases). CDR3 length: 15 residues. Germline V lookup: CDR1 SQVTM, CDR2 ANQGSEA. Trimming removed 7 bases from V and 0 bases from J, with 18 bases in between. This CDR3 is CSARAGWGMNTEAFF. The DNA of the CDR3 is TGCAGCGCCCGAGCCGGGTGGGGGATGAACACTGAAGCTTTCTTT. Based on the CDR3 plus reference TRBV29-1 and TRBJ1-1, the full variable domain is SAVISQKPSRDICQRGTSLTIQCQVDSQVTMMFWYRQQPGQSLTLIATANQGSEATYESGFVIDKFPISRPNLTFSTLTVSNMSPEDSSIYLCSARAGWGMNTEAFFGQGTRLTVV.

The V call is TRBV2, the J call TRBJ1-6, with no clear D. There are 14 residues in the CDR3. CDR1 SNHLY and CDR2 FYNNEI come from the germline V gene. Trimming took off 6 bases at V and 3 bases at J, with 9 bases between the two ends. Here the CDR3 DNA reads TGTGCCAGCAGCCCTAGAGGCTATAATTCACCCCTCCACTTT. As protein: CASSPRGYNSPLHF.

The V call is TRBV10-3, the J call TRBJ2-1; TRBD1 might be the D (6 bases). The CDR3 contains 13 residues. V lost 4 bases and J 8 bases, leaving 12 bases between the germline ends. Looked up from germline, CDR1 is ENHRY and CDR2 is SYGVKD. The CDR3 DNA follows: TGTGCCATCAGTGGGGACACCGACGATGAGCAGTTCTTC. Its translation: CAISGDTDDEQFF.

The chain carries TRBV2 and TRBJ1-5, with D perhaps matching TRBD1 (5 bases). Germline assignment: CDR1 SNHLY and CDR2 FYNNEI. V shed 6 bases and J shed 4 bases, with 16 bases lying between them. The CDR3 has 15 residues. CDR3 in DNA: TGTGCCAGCAGCCTCAGACTGACAGAGAATCAGCCCCAGCATTTT. Protein product: CASSLRLTENQPQHF.

The chain employs TRBV6-5 and TRBJ1-1, with a weak D call TRBD1 (6 bases). The CDR3 sequence is 14 residues long. V was cut by 5 bases and J by 6 bases, with 16 bases left in between. Germline CDR1 MNHEY, CDR2 SVGAGI. The CDR3 region has the DNA TGTGCCAGCAGTCTCACAGGGACTGGACCTGAAGCTTTCTTT. Translating it yields CASSLTGTGPEAFF.

The V and J genes are TRBV14 and TRBJ2-5; D might be TRBD2 (6 bases). The CDR3 runs 15 residues. Trimming took off 1 base at V and 3 bases at J, with 12 bases between the two ends. Germline assignment: CDR1 SGHDN and CDR2 FVKESK. The CDR3 nucleotides are TGTGCCAGCAGCCAAGGAGCGCGGGGAAAAGAGACCCAGTACTTC. Its protein is CASSQGARGKETQYF. Full variable domain (remainder filled in from reference TRBV14 and TRBJ2-5): EAGVTQFPSHSVIEKGQTVTLRCDPISGHDNLYWYRRVMGKEIKFLLHFVKESKQDESGMPNNRFLAERTGGTYSTLKVQPAELEDSGVYFCASSQGARGKETQYFGPGTRLLVL.

The V and J genes are TRBV29-1 and TRBJ2-1; unclear D gene. Deletions cut 5 bases from V and 0 bases from J, with 5 bases between. The CDR3 spans 12 residues. Germline V gene data show CDR1 as SQVTM and CDR2 as ANQGSEA. CDR3 in DNA: TGCAGCGTTTCCAGCTCCTACAATGAGCAGTTCTTC. This encodes CSVSSSYNEQFF.

The rearrangement links TRBV19 to TRBJ2-1; possibly TRBD2 for D (6 bases). Per the germline V gene, CDR1 is LNHDA and CDR2 is SQIVND (reference sequence). The CDR3 loop spans 13 amino acids. Trimming left V 9 bases short and J 0 bases short, with 9 bases between. The CDR3 sequence is CASGAGSYNEQFF. The CDR3 DNA reads TGTGCCAGCGGAGCGGGCTCCTACAATGAGCAGTTCTTC.

The chain links TRBV9 to TRBJ1-6; D uncertain. CDR1 is SGDLS and CDR2 is YYNGEE in the germline V gene. The CDR3 is 13 residues long. The V gene lost 4 bases and the J gene lost 9 bases, with 11 bases spanning the gap. The CDR3 nucleotides read TGTGCCAGCAGCCCCGGACCGGGTTCACCCCTCCACTTT. Its translation is CASSPGPGSPLHF.

V usage is TRBV18 and J usage is TRBJ2-5, with D hard to call. This CDR3 is built from 12 residues. The germline V and J ends were trimmed by 0 bases and 4 bases, with 3 bases remaining between them. Looked up from germline, CDR1 is KGHSH and CDR2 is LQKENI. CDR3 in DNA: TGTGCCAGCTCACCACCGACAGAGACCCAGTACTTC. Amino acid sequence: CASSPPTETQYF.